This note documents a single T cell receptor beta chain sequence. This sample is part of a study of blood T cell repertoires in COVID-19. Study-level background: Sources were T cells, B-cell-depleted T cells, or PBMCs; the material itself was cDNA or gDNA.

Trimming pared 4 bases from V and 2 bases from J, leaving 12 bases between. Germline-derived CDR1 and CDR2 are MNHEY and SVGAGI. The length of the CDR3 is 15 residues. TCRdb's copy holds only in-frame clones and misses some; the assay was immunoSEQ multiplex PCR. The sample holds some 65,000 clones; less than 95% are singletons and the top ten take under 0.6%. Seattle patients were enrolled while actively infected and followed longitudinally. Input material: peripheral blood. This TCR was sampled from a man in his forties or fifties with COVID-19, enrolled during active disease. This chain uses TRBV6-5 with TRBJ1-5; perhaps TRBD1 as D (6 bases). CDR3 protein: CASSSSRGGNQPQHF. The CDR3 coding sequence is TGTGCCAGCAGTTCGTCCAGGGGTGGCAATCAGCCCCAGCATTTT.